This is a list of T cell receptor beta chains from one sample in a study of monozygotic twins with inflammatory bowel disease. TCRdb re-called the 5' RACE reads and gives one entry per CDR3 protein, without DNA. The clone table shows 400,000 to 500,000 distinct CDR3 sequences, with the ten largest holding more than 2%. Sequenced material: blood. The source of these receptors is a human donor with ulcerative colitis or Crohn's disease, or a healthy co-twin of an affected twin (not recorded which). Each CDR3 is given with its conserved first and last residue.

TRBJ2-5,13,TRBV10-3,CAISGGRQETQYF
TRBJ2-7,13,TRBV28,CASTDSVLYEQYF
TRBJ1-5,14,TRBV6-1,CASSTGVENQPQHF
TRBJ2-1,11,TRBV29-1,CSVVGDNEQFF
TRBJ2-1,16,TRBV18,CASSPGGRGSYNEQFF
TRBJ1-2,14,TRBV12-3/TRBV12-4,CASSQPGRGYGYTF
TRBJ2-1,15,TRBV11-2,CASSLKTSGNNEQFF
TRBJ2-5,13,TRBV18,CASSPPSLETQYF
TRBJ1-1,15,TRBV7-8,CASSSAPPPNTEAFF
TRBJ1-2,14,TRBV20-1,CSARGADFNYGYTF
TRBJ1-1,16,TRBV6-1,CASRGRTGGMNTEAFF
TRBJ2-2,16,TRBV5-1,CASSTGTSGDTGELFF
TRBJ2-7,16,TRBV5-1,CASSLPPGPRVYEQYF
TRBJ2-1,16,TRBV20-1,CSAPTGESSSYNEQFF
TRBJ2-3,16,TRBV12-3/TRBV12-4,CASSSPPTGTTDTQYF
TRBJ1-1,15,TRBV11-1,CASSSDRGRDTEAFF
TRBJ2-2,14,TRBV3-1,CASSRRVEAGELFF
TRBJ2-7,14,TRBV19,CASSIGLRAYEQYF
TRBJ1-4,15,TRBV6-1,CASSRARGSNEKLFF
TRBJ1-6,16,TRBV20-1,CSARGQGGTYNSPLHF
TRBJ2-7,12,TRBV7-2,CASQRDLYEQYF
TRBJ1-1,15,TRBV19,CASSNPRTGTTEAFF
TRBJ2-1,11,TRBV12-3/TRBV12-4,CASSLGLEQFF
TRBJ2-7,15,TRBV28,CASTPSLTASGEQYF
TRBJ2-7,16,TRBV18,CASSPLLEGSLSEQYF
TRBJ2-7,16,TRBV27,CASGEASGGASYEQYF
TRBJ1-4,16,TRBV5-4,CASSLDPGQGTEKLFF
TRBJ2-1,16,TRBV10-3,CAISEWGTSRYNEQFF
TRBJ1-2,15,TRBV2,CASTEGASLNYGYTF
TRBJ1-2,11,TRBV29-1,CSGRQGYGYTF
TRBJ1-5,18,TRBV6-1,CASTELQGFGSGNQPQHF
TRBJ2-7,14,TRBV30,CAWSVAPGVYEQYF
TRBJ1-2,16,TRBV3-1,CASSQGTDDRVYGYTF
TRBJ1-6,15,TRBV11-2,CASSLVGLYNSPLHF
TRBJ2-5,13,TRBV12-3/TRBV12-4,CASSSHALETQYF
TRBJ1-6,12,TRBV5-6,CASQGSSSPLHF
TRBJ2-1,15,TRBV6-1,CASSMGASSYNEQFF
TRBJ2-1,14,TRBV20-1,CSASPPSSYNEQFF
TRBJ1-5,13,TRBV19,CASSIGGNQPQHF
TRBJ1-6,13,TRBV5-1,CASSREVQSPLHF
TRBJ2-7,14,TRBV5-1,CASSLGFGGFEQYF
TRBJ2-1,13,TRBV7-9,CASSSGRYNEQFF
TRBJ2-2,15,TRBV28,CASSLEGRGTGELFF
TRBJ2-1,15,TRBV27,CASTRDTTVPNEQFF
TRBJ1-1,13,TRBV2,CASRGRVGTEAFF
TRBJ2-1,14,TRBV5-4,CASSSPTGQDEQFF
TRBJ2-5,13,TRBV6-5,CASSFRQVETQYF
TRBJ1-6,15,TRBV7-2,CASSLGSGDSSPLHF
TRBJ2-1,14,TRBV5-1,CASIAPTTYNEQFF
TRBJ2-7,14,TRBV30,CAWSPQGVGYEQYF
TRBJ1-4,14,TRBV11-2,CASSPDRLNEKLFF
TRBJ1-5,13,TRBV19,CASSRPQGQPQHF
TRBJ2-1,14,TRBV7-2,CASSFHRGGDEQFF
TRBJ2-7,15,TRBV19,CASSMGGRGQGEQYF
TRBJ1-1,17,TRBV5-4,CASSFEGARRWNTEAFF
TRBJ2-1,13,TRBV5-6,CASSPWTSGKQFF
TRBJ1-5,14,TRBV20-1,CSARDGATNQPQHF